This passage covers 25 T cell receptor beta chains from one sample sequenced in a study of regulatory T cells in long-lasting Graves disease (dated by TCRdb to about 2021). The library was built by means of multiplex PCR. These reads were obtained on an Illumina HiSeq 4000. TCR beta libraries were built with iRepertoire HTBI primers and Arm-PCR amplification of CDR3 regions. The raw public reads went through TCRdb reprocessing: fastp at Q25, MiXCR clone calling, in-frame beta chains kept. Merged by CDR3 protein, the rows form single entries marked with the most common genes and DNA. The sample includes approximately 400,000 distinct CDR3 sequences, with less than 30% observed a single time. The top ten clones comprise roughly a quarter of the sample. Read against the paper, the sample's time point label means: persistent/refractory GD, antithyroid drugs over 5 years with positive TRAb. For both TCR sequencing and RNA sequencing, RNA was extracted from PBMCs in TRIzol.

The input for sequencing was peripheral blood mononuclear cells (PBMCs), taken when the disease was refractory, from a patient treated with antithyroid drugs. The receptors stem from a woman aged 40 to 55 with Graves disease. Donor details come from another sample of the same person, matched by shared clones.

This clonotype was detected ten times or more. The chain has TRBV28 and TRBJ1-4, with a possible D match to TRBD1 (5 bases). V dropped 3 bases and J dropped 3 bases, with 8 bases sitting between them. Per germline, CDR1 MDHEN and CDR2 SYDVKM. The CDR3 spans 14 residues. The CDR3 reads CASSLWTSNEKLFF. DNA for the CDR3: TGTGCCAGCAGTTTGTGGACATCTAATGAAAAACTGTTTTTT.

This chain connects TRBV7-9 to TRBJ2-5; D might be TRBD1 or TRBD2, each matching 5 bases. This CDR3 contains 15 residues. The V gene's germline CDR1 is SEHNR and CDR2 FQNEAQ (reference sequence). V lost 7 bases and J lost 0, with 15 bases in between. This CDR3 is CASTLGRTNQETQYF. Written as DNA, the CDR3 is TGTGCCAGCACCCTGGGACGGACCAACCAAGAGACCCAGTACTTC.

Many counts were recorded for this clonotype. V and J are TRBV25-1 and TRBJ2-7; D unclear. CDR1 is MGHDK and CDR2 is SYGVNS in the germline V gene. Trimming cost V 0 bases and J 7 bases, with 19 bases left between them. The CDR3 has 16 amino acids. For the CDR3, the DNA is TGTGCCAGCAGTGAATATATCCACAGTGCTGGTGGGGAGCAGTACTTC. Amino acids: CASSEYIHSAGGEQYF.

This clonotype has just a few counts. The V and J genes are TRBV20-1 and TRBJ1-5; D call uncertain. Germline V gene lookup returns CDR1 DFQATT and CDR2 SNEGSKA (reference sequence). Trimming cost V 4 bases and J 4 bases, with 14 bases left between them. This CDR3 comprises 14 residues. This CDR3 reads CSAIVDGLNQPQHF. The CDR3 coding sequence is TGCAGTGCTATTGTCGACGGATTAAATCAGCCCCAGCATTTT.

V and J are TRBV20-1 and TRBJ1-2; no reliable D call. This CDR3 is 14 amino acids long. Trimming pared 4 bases from V and 4 bases from J, leaving 16 bases between. Per germline, CDR1 DFQATT and CDR2 SNEGSKA (reference sequence). The CDR3 region is CSATSLEISYGYTF. The CDR3 nucleotides read TGCAGTGCTACCTCTCTAGAAATCTCCTATGGCTACACCTTC.

In this sample, this clonotype turned up a few times. This chain joins TRBV5-4 and TRBJ2-5, with TRBD1 matching 7 bases. In germline, CDR1 is SGHNT, CDR2 YYREEE (reference sequence). CDR3 size: 15 residues. Trimming removed 4 bases from V and 3 bases from J; junction bases left unmatched: 9. The CDR3 reads CASSPESGTEETQYF. The CDR3 nucleotides read TGTGCCAGCAGCCCCGAATCCGGGACAGAAGAGACCCAGTACTTC.

The chain joins TRBV20-1 to TRBJ2-7, with D unclear. The CDR3 has 14 amino acids. V was clipped by 1 base and J by 7 bases, with 17 bases between them. Per germline, CDR1 DFQATT and CDR2 SNEGSKA (reference sequence). CDR3 residues: CSARVGDSEVEQYF. The DNA for the CDR3 is TGCAGTGCTAGAGTCGGCGATTCCGAGGTGGAGCAGTACTTC.

CDR3 protein: CSARGGVHSNQPQHF. CDR3 in DNA: TGCAGTGCTAGAGGAGGGGTTCATAGCAATCAGCCCCAGCATTTT. The rearrangement joins TRBV20-1 to TRBJ1-5, with D possibly being TRBD1 (5 bases). The V end lost 1 base, the J end lost 0 bases, and 10 bases lay between the germline ends. Germline CDR1 is DFQATT and CDR2 is SNEGSKA (reference sequence). There are 15 residues in the CDR3.

This clonotype showed up many times. The rearrangement links TRBV6-5 to TRBJ2-7; no clear D. The CDR3 runs to 15 residues. CDR1 MNHEY and CDR2 SVGAGI come from the germline V gene. V lost 2 bases and J lost 6, with 17 bases in between. This CDR3 reads CASSYTETPFGEQYF. Written as DNA, the CDR3 is TGTGCCAGCAGTTACACAGAAACTCCCTTCGGCGAGCAGTACTTC.

There are many counts of this clonotype. The rearrangement joins TRBV28 to TRBJ2-7, with D unresolved. This CDR3 spans 15 amino acids. The ends were cut back, 7 bases at V and 5 bases at J, with 21 bases in the middle. Germline V lookup: CDR1 MDHEN, CDR2 SYDVKM. As DNA, the CDR3 is TGTGCCAGCACCCTTGCCGGGCGACCGGTGAACGAGCAGTACTTC. Translated, it gives CASTLAGRPVNEQYF.

The table lists this clonotype with many counts. V and J are TRBV28 and TRBJ1-4; D is undetermined. Germline-derived CDR1 and CDR2 are MDHEN and SYDVKM. V dropped 4 bases and J dropped 3 bases, with 21 bases sitting between them. The CDR3 has 18 amino acids. This chain's CDR3 is CASSYPRAPRAANEKLFF. The CDR3 DNA reads TGTGCCAGCAGTTACCCACGGGCCCCACGCGCAGCTAATGAAAAACTGTTTTTT.

This clonotype showed up many times. The chain recombines TRBV2 with TRBJ1-3, with D perhaps TRBD1 (5 bases). The CDR3 is 14 amino acids. V was trimmed by 3 bases and J by 4 bases, leaving 10 bases between them. Per the germline V gene, CDR1 is SNHLY and CDR2 is FYNNEI. CDR3 nucleotides: TGTGCCAGCAGTGACAGGGCGGGAGGAAACACCATATATTTT. Its protein is CASSDRAGGNTIYF.

This clonotype was counted at least ten times. This chain links TRBV28 with TRBJ1-1, with unresolved D. The V end lost 2 bases, the J end lost 0 bases, and 13 bases lay between the germline ends. CDR1 is MDHEN, CDR2 SYDVKM, per germline. The CDR3 is 16 amino acids. The DNA of the CDR3 is TGTGCCAGCAGTTTAGGTTTGCCACTCTTGAACACTGAAGCTTTCTTT. It is translated as CASSLGLPLLNTEAFF.

Regarding this clonotype: A read error may be the cause here, since a much bigger clone is one base away. Lacking the conserved final phenylalanine or tryptophan, this CDR3 likely reflects a read error. The chain employs TRBV7-3 and TRBJ2-4, with D possibly matching TRBD1 (6 bases). The length of the CDR3 is 16 residues. The V gene's germline CDR1 is SGHTA and CDR2 FQGTGA. Trimming shortened V by 2 bases and J by 0 bases, and 11 bases separated the two germline ends. CDR3 residues: CASSLLQGLAKNIQYY. DNA of the CDR3: TGTGCCAGCAGCTTACTGCAGGGGCTAGCCAAAAACATTCAGTACTAC.

V is TRBV20-1 and J is TRBJ1-1; possibly TRBD1 for D (5 bases). V was pared by 5 bases and J by 2 bases, with 24 bases between. Germline CDR1 reads DFQATT; CDR2 reads SNEGSKA (reference sequence). The CDR3 totals 17 residues. CDR3 sequence: CSACDVEAGRINTEAFF. The CDR3 region has the DNA TGCAGTGCTTGCGACGTGGAAGCGGGACGGATAAACACTGAAGCTTTCTTT.

Comments on this clonotype: A far larger clone is off by one base, so a read error is likely. CDR3 in amino acids: CASIRVREVAGGTQYF. The CDR3 DNA is TGTGCCAGCATTAGGGTTCGTGAGGTGGCAGGGGGGACCCAGTACTTC. The chain joins TRBV6-2 or TRBV6-3 to TRBJ2-5; 7 positions match TRBD1. This CDR3 comprises 16 residues. The germline gives CDR1 MNHEY, CDR2 SVGEGT. Trimming removed 7 bases from V and 7 bases from J; junction bases left unmatched: 18.

This clonotype was counted ten times or more. CDR3 amino acids: CASSPGLTGELFF. The CDR3 bases are TGTGCCAGCAGCCCGGGACTTACCGGGGAGCTGTTTTTT. The chain is built from TRBV9 and TRBJ2-2; perhaps TRBD2 as D (6 bases). CDR1 is SGDLS and CDR2 is YYNGEE in the germline V gene. The CDR3 length is 13 residues. V was pared by 4 bases and J by 5 bases, with 9 bases between.

This clonotype came up many times. The rearrangement joins TRBV6-1 to TRBJ1-5; no firm D call. The CDR3 is 13 amino acids. V was pared by 7 bases and J by 0 bases, with 7 bases between. Germline CDR1 reads MNHNS; CDR2 reads SASEGT. The CDR3 is CASMVDSNQPQHF. CDR3 nucleotides: TGTGCCAGCATGGTGGATAGCAATCAGCCCCAGCATTTT.

This clonotype showed up many times. The CDR3, as DNA: TGTGCCAGCAGTCCGGCCCTGGGACAGGGTAACACTGAAGCTTTCTTT. Protein product: CASSPALGQGNTEAFF. The chain joins TRBV28 to TRBJ1-1, with 9 bases lining up with TRBD1. Trimming removed 5 bases from V and 2 bases from J; junction bases left unmatched: 9. Per germline, CDR1 MDHEN and CDR2 SYDVKM. CDR3 length: 16 residues.

The sample holds a few counts of this clonotype. The chain is built from TRBV5-5 and TRBJ1-1; D gene ambiguous. The CDR3 contains 15 residues. V lost 0 bases to trimming and J lost 0 bases, with 9 bases between them. Germline CDR1 is SGHKS and CDR2 is YYEKEE (reference sequence). The CDR3 DNA sequence: TGTGCCAGCAGCTTGGAGACGGCCCTGAACACTGAAGCTTTCTTT. This codes for CASSLETALNTEAFF.

The gene calls are TRBV2 and TRBJ2-1; 9 positions match TRBD2. Germline V gene lookup returns CDR1 SNHLY and CDR2 FYNNEI. The CDR3 length is 13 residues. The junction had 4 bases not matched to a gene; V was cut back by 9 bases and J by 4 bases. CDR3 nucleotides: TGTGCCAGTTTAGCGGGAGAGTACAATGAGCAGTTCTTC. Protein product: CASLAGEYNEQFF.

This rearrangement joins TRBV30 to TRBJ2-7, with 9 positions matching TRBD1. V was pared by 3 bases and J by 2 bases, with 5 bases of the junction left unmatched. Germline CDR1 is GTSNPN and CDR2 is SVGIG (reference sequence). The CDR3 runs 14 residues. This chain's CDR3 is CAWSGTGMTYEQYF. CDR3 coding DNA: TGTGCCTGGAGCGGGACAGGGATGACCTACGAGCAGTACTTC.

The chain has TRBV19 and TRBJ2-4, with a weak D call TRBD2 (5 bases). CDR3 length: 15 residues. Germline V gene lookup returns CDR1 LNHDA and CDR2 SQIVND (reference sequence). The V end lost 4 bases, the J end lost 1 base, and 11 bases lay between the germline ends. Here the CDR3 DNA reads TGTGCCAGTAGTAACACGGGATCTGCCAAAAACATTCAGTACTTC. The encoded protein is CASSNTGSAKNIQYF. Full variable domain (outside the CDR3, taken from reference TRBV19 and TRBJ2-4): DGGITQSPKYLFRKEGQNVTLSCEQNLNHDAMYWYRQDPGQGLRLIYYSQIVNDFQKGDIAEGYSVSREKKESFPLTVTSAQKNPTAFYLCASSNTGSAKNIQYFGAGTRLSVL.

The V call is TRBV27, the J call TRBJ1-2; 7 nucleotides match TRBD1. V was pared by 11 bases and J by 6 bases, with 18 bases of the junction left unmatched. In germline, CDR1 is MNHEY, CDR2 SMNVEV (reference sequence). There are 15 residues in the CDR3. The CDR3 DNA sequence: TGTGCCGGCACCTCCCGACAGGGACCTCCGCATGGCTACACCTTC. It translates to CAGTSRQGPPHGYTF.

The chain uses TRBV20-1 and TRBJ1-5; no firm D call. The CDR3 has 10 amino acids. The V gene's germline CDR1 is DFQATT and CDR2 SNEGSKA (reference sequence). Trimming stripped 8 bases from V and 1 base from J, with 3 bases between. The CDR3: CSLSNQPQHF. CDR3 DNA: TGCAGTTTAAGCAATCAGCCCCAGCATTTT.